Following are 8 T cell receptor beta chains from one sample sequenced in a study of STAT5B mutations in CD4+ large granular lymphocyte leukemia. Clones were read by immunoSEQ multiplex PCR, and TCRdb kept only the in-frame ones, dropping some. Counted here are about 21,000 clones, around 70% occurring once; the ten biggest clones make up 25% to 35%. The sample comprised CD4+ T cells from blood buffy coats. Every receptor here comes from a human donor in good health.

The chain carries TRBV5-4 and TRBJ2-3; 10 nucleotides match TRBD2. The CDR3 covers 14 residues. The junction had 4 bases not matched to a gene; V was cut back by 5 bases and J by 4 bases. CDR1 and CDR2 (germline): SGHNT, YYREEE (reference sequence). CDR3 residues: CASRSGGVADTQYF. The CDR3 nucleotides read TGTGCCAGCAGGAGCGGGGGGGTGGCAGATACGCAGTATTTT.

The chain links TRBV9 to TRBJ2-7, with D perhaps TRBD1 (6 bases). Germline V gene lookup returns CDR1 SGDLS and CDR2 YYNGEE. The CDR3 contains 17 residues. With 9 bases removed from V and 0 bases from J, the gap between germline ends came to 25 bases. The CDR3 loop reads CANAGVWDFRSSYEQYF. The DNA of the CDR3 is TGTGCCAACGCAGGGGTATGGGATTTCCGGAGCTCCTACGAGCAGTACTTC. Together with reference TRBV9 and TRBJ2-7, the CDR3 gives the full variable domain: DSGVTQTPKHLITATGQRVTLRCSPRSGDLSVYWYQQSLDQGLQFLIQYYNGEERAKGNILERFSAQQFPDLHSELNLSSLELGDSALYFCANAGVWDFRSSYEQYFGPGTRLTVT.

The rearrangement links TRBV9 to TRBJ2-3, with 11 bases identical to TRBD2. Looked up from germline, CDR1 is SGDLS and CDR2 is YYNGEE. V lost 4 bases and J lost 1; bases outside the gene matches: 11. CDR3 length: 18 amino acids. The CDR3: CASSPRTSGQGGTDTQYF. The CDR3 DNA is TGTGCCAGCAGCCCCCGGACTAGCGGGCAGGGTGGCACAGATACGCAGTATTTT.

This clone was recorded a few times. The genes are TRBV19 and TRBJ1-1; perhaps TRBD1 as D (5 bases). Trimming pared 7 bases from V and 3 bases from J, leaving 12 bases between. Looked up from germline, CDR1 is LNHDA and CDR2 is SQIVND (reference sequence). The CDR3 spans 13 residues. CDR3 bases: TGTGCCAGTATCATGCGGGGGGACACTGAAGCTTTCTTT. Translating gives CASIMRGDTEAFF.

CDR3 residues: CSVRRTAGGNTEAFF. The CDR3 coding sequence is TGCAGCGTTCGTCGGACGGCAGGGGGGAACACTGAAGCTTTCTTT. The rearrangement uses TRBV29-1 and TRBJ1-1; TRBD1 agrees at 7 bases. This CDR3 has 15 residues. Trimming cost V 5 bases and J 1 base; bases outside gene matches: 10. The germline CDR1 and CDR2 sequences are SQVTM and ANQGSEA.

The chain is built from TRBV30 and TRBJ2-1; no clear D gene. Trimming removed 0 bases from V and 8 bases from J, with 8 bases in between. Germline CDR1 reads GTSNPN; CDR2 reads SVGIG (reference sequence). The CDR3 contains 12 residues. CDR3 region: CAWSVRIDEQFF. The DNA for the CDR3 is TGTGCCTGGAGTGTTAGGATTGATGAGCAGTTCTTC.

V usage is TRBV18 and J usage is TRBJ2-7; no definite D call. Trimming pared 1 base from V and 2 bases from J, leaving 9 bases between. This CDR3 spans 14 amino acids. The germline V gene encodes CDR1 KGHSH and CDR2 LQKENI. The CDR3 coding sequence is TGTGCCAGCTCACCACGACATGAGACCTACGAGCAGTACTTC. This sequence encodes CASSPRHETYEQYF.

The V gene is TRBV30, the J gene TRBJ1-3; D uncertain. The CDR3 loop spans 15 amino acids. Germline V gives CDR1 GTSNPN, CDR2 SVGIG (reference sequence). Trimming removed 2 bases at V and 0 bases at J, with 11 bases between. CDR3 in amino acids: CAWSPGVLSGNTIYF. For the CDR3, the DNA is TGTGCCTGGAGTCCCGGGGTCCTCTCTGGAAACACCATATATTTT.